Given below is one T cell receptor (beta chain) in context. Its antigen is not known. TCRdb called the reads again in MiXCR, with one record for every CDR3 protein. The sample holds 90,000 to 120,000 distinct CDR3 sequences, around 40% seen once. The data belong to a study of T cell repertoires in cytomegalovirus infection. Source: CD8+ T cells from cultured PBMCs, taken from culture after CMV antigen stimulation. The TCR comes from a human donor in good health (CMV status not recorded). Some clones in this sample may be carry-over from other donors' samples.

The CDR3: CASSPATGAVVSHYGYTF. As DNA, the CDR3 is TGTGCCAGCAGTCCCGCGACAGGGGCTGTGGTATCTCACTATGGCTACACCTTC. The rearrangement links TRBV27 to TRBJ1-2; 8 bases agree with TRBD1. Germline-derived CDR1 and CDR2 are MNHEY and SMNVEV (reference sequence). V lost 5 bases, J lost 3 bases, and 17 bases stayed unmatched. This CDR3 comprises 18 residues.